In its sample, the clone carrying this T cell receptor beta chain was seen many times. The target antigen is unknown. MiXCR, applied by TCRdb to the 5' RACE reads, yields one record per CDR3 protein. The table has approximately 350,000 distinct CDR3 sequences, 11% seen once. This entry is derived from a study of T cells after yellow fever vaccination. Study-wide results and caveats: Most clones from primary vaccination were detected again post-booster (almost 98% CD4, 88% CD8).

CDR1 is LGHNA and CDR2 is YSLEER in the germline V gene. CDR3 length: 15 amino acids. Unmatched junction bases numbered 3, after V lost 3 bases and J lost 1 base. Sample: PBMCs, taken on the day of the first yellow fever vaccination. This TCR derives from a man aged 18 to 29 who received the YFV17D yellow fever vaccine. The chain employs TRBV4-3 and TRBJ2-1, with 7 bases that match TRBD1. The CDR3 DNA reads TGCGCCAGCAGCCATGGGACAGCGTCCTACAATGAGCAGTTCTTC. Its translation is CASSHGTASYNEQFF.